The 21 T cell receptor beta chains reported below all come from one sample, sequenced in a study of T-cell reconstitution after alpha-beta-depleted transplantation in children. Unique molecular identifiers were incorporated into the prepared TCRbeta library. One entry per CDR3 protein, called by TCRdb with MiXCR from the PCR reads. The repertoire holds hundreds of thousands of distinct CDR3 sequences, with roughly 18% as singletons. Source: PBMCs, mostly from graft donor cells, taken 360 days after TCRalphabeta/CD19-depleted stem cell transplant. All receptors come from a male patient aged 2-15 years who had a stem cell transplant for acute lymphoblastic leukemia, so the T cells may come from the graft donor.

The chain recombines TRBV18 with TRBJ1-3; possible D gene TRBD1, 6 bases. The germline V gene encodes CDR1 KGHSH and CDR2 LQKENI. Trimming removed 3 bases from V and 6 bases from J, with 21 bases in between. The CDR3 spans 17 residues. CDR3 bases: TGTGCCAGCTCACCCCCTCCGCGCACAGGGCCCGAAAACACCATATATTTT. This sequence encodes CASSPPPRTGPENTIYF.

This chain joins TRBV7-8 and TRBJ1-4; 7 nucleotides line up with TRBD1. Germline V gene lookup returns CDR1 SGHVS and CDR2 FQNEAQ. The CDR3 extends over 18 amino acids. V dropped 4 bases and J dropped 7; count of bases not matched to a gene: 18. The CDR3, as DNA: TGTGCCAGCAGCTCGGACAGGTTTCGACCCCGGGTTCTTGAAAAACTGTTTTTT. Translation: CASSSDRFRPRVLEKLFF. The complete variable domain, with remaining parts taken from reference TRBV7-8 and TRBJ1-4, reads GAGVSQSPRYKVAKRGQDVALRCDPISGHVSLFWYQQALGQGPEFLTYFQNEAQLDKSGLPSDRFFAERPEGSVSTLKIQRTQQEDSAVYLCASSSDRFRPRVLEKLFFGSGTQLSVL.

The chain employs TRBV7-2 and TRBJ2-3; tentative D call: TRBD1 (5 bases). V was cut by 1 base and J by 4 bases, with 18 bases left in between. The germline V gene encodes CDR1 SGHTA and CDR2 FQGNSA. CDR3 length: 17 residues. The CDR3, as DNA: TGTGCCAGCAGCTTAGTCTCTGGGCAGGGCAACCCAGATACGCAGTATTTT. Translation: CASSLVSGQGNPDTQYF.

The chain uses TRBV5-1 and TRBJ2-5; 7 nucleotides align to TRBD2. CDR1 and CDR2 (germline): SGHRS, YFSETQ. The CDR3 consists of 15 residues. V lost 4 bases to trimming and J lost 2 bases; unmatched junction nucleotides: 8. The CDR3 is CASSPGLTFQETQYF. The CDR3 DNA follows: TGCGCCAGCAGCCCGGGACTAACCTTTCAAGAGACCCAGTACTTC.

V and J are TRBV27 and TRBJ2-6, with 7 positions matching TRBD1. In germline, CDR1 is MNHEY, CDR2 SMNVEV (reference sequence). V lost 5 bases to trimming and J lost 0 bases; unmatched junction nucleotides: 7. CDR3 length: 17 residues. The CDR3 nucleotides are TGTGCCAGCAGTCCGACAGGGACGGTCTCTGGGGCCAACGTCCTGACTTTC. Translation: CASSPTGTVSGANVLTF.

This clonotype was seen only a few times. V usage is TRBV7-9 and J usage is TRBJ2-7, with D hard to call. V was clipped by 3 bases and J by 0 bases, with 15 bases between them. CDR1 and CDR2 (germline): SEHNR, FQNEAQ (reference sequence). This CDR3 region has 16 residues. The CDR3 coding sequence is TGTGCCAGCAGCTTGGTAAGGCAGTCCCGCTCCTACGAGCAGTACTTC. It is translated as CASSLVRQSRSYEQYF.

CDR3 amino acids: CASSPREENNEQFF. In DNA form, the CDR3 reads TGTGCCAGCAGTCCCAGGGAAGAAAACAATGAGCAGTTCTTC. The chain combines TRBV12-3 or TRBV12-4 with TRBJ2-1; D possibly corresponds to TRBD1 (5 bases). V lost 5 bases, J lost 5 bases, and 13 bases lay in between. The CDR3 extends over 14 amino acids.

This clonotype was seen a handful of times. This chain connects TRBV20-1 to TRBJ2-3; 10 nucleotides align to TRBD2. CDR1 DFQATT and CDR2 SNEGSKA come from the germline V gene (reference sequence). Trimming cost V 5 bases and J 1 base; bases outside gene matches: 3. This CDR3 is built from 14 residues. The CDR3 region has the DNA TGCAGTGCTGCCGGGACTAGCGGCACAGATACGCAGTATTTT. It translates to CSAAGTSGTDTQYF.

The chain carries TRBV7-9 and TRBJ1-3; no reliable D call. V gave up 1 base and J gave up 0 bases, with 4 bases separating them. The germline CDR1 and CDR2 sequences are SEHNR and FQNEAQ (reference sequence). CDR3 length equals 14 residues. The CDR3 region is CASSLDHSGNTIYF. The CDR3 nucleotides read TGTGCCAGCAGCTTAGACCACTCTGGAAACACCATATATTTT.

This clonotype turned up a few times. V and J are TRBV24-1 and TRBJ2-2, with D unresolved. CDR3 length: 15 amino acids. Per germline, CDR1 KGHDR and CDR2 SFDVKD. Trimming shortened V by 5 bases and J by 4 bases, and 13 bases separated the two germline ends. The CDR3 spells CATSAGFVFTGELFF. The CDR3 coding sequence is TGTGCCACCAGTGCCGGGTTCGTGTTCACCGGGGAGCTGTTTTTT.

The chain links TRBV12-3 or TRBV12-4 to TRBJ1-2, with 7 bases aligning to TRBD1. V was pared by 5 bases and J by 7 bases, with 7 bases of the junction left unmatched. The CDR3 is 13 residues long. In nucleotides, the CDR3 is TGTGCCAGCAGTCAGCAACAGGGGCTTGGCTACACCTTC. It codes for CASSQQQGLGYTF.

The sample holds many counts of this clonotype. The chain employs TRBV12-3 or TRBV12-4 and TRBJ2-3; D is unclear. Trimming shortened V by 7 bases and J by 5 bases, and 16 bases separated the two germline ends. The CDR3 length is 14 residues. CDR3 loop: CASTPHGWGDTQYF. Here the CDR3 DNA reads TGTGCCAGCACCCCCCACGGGTGGGGAGATACGCAGTATTTT.

This clonotype was picked up a small number of times. The chain carries TRBV28 and TRBJ2-3; TRBD2 matches 9 bases. This CDR3 is 15 amino acids long. Germline V gene data show CDR1 as MDHEN and CDR2 as SYDVKM. With 4 bases clipped from V and 3 bases from J, the junction kept 5 bases outside the gene matches. CDR3 protein: CASSWASGATDTQYF. The CDR3 DNA is TGTGCCAGCAGTTGGGCTAGCGGGGCGACAGATACGCAGTATTTT.

This clonotype was seen repeatedly, ten times or more. The chain recombines TRBV5-1 with TRBJ2-5; D not resolved. The CDR3 consists of 12 residues. The germline CDR1 and CDR2 sequences are SGHRS and YFSETQ. V lost 3 bases to trimming and J lost 5 bases, with 8 bases between them. The chain's CDR3 is CASSSSRETQYF. CDR3 coding DNA: TGCGCCAGCAGCTCCTCCAGGGAGACCCAGTACTTC.

This clonotype has ten or more counts. The chain is built from TRBV28 and TRBJ1-5, with a possible D match to TRBD1 (6 bases). V gave up 6 bases and J gave up 0 bases, with 12 bases separating them. CDR3 size: 15 residues. Germline CDR1 MDHEN, CDR2 SYDVKM. DNA of the CDR3: TGTGCCAGCAGCTCATGGACAGCTAGCAATCAGCCCCAGCATTTT. Translation gives CASSSWTASNQPQHF.

The chain has TRBV5-1 and TRBJ2-5, with D possibly matching TRBD1 (5 bases). Germline loops: CDR1 SGHRS, CDR2 YFSETQ. CDR3 length equals 14 residues. Trimming shortened V by 0 bases and J by 4 bases, and 10 bases separated the two germline ends. CDR3 nucleotide sequence: TGCGCCAGCAGCTTGGATCGGACACGAGAGACCCAGTACTTC. It yields the protein CASSLDRTRETQYF.

This chain links TRBV18 with TRBJ2-5, with D uncertain. CDR1 and CDR2 from the germline V gene are KGHSH and LQKENI. V gave up 3 bases and J gave up 9 bases, with 14 bases separating them. The CDR3 covers 13 residues. CDR3 bases: TGTGCCAGCTCACCCACAAGGGATGGGGCCCAGTACTTC. Its translation is CASSPTRDGAQYF.

The V call is TRBV12-3 or TRBV12-4, the J call TRBJ1-1, with D perhaps TRBD1 (5 bases). The CDR3 runs to 15 residues. Trimming shortened V by 5 bases and J by 5 bases, and 18 bases separated the two germline ends. In DNA, the CDR3 is TGTGCCAGCAGTGGCTTGCGGGTTGGGACGACTGAAGCTTTCTTT. Residues: CASSGLRVGTTEAFF.

V usage is TRBV7-8 and J usage is TRBJ2-3; TRBD2 aligns across 8 bases. V dropped 6 bases and J dropped 4; count of bases not matched to a gene: 12. CDR1 is SGHVS, CDR2 FQNEAQ, per germline. The CDR3 has 16 amino acids. The CDR3 region has the DNA TGTGCCAGCAGTTCTTATACGGGACTAGTGCCAGATACGCAGTATTTT. This encodes CASSSYTGLVPDTQYF.

This clonotype was detected a few times. The chain combines TRBV3-1 with TRBJ1-1; D call uncertain. The germline V gene encodes CDR1 LGHDT and CDR2 YNNKEL (reference sequence). Trimming stripped 5 bases from V and 2 bases from J, with 15 bases between. The CDR3 spans 15 residues. The CDR3 region is CASSTRARLNTEAFF. The CDR3 nucleotides read TGTGCCAGCAGCACTCGCGCCCGGCTTAACACTGAAGCTTTCTTT.

The chain combines TRBV12-3 or TRBV12-4 with TRBJ2-5; the D gene is possibly TRBD2 (5 bases). The CDR3 runs 13 residues. Between the trimmed V and J ends, which lost 6 bases and 5 bases, there was a span of 13 bases. The CDR3 region is CASRVRVRETQYF. DNA for the CDR3: TGTGCCAGCAGAGTGAGGGTTCGGGAGACCCAGTACTTC.